This T cell receptor (beta chain) appears in the sequencing data of a study of blood T cell repertoires in COVID-19. Study-level background: The origin of the acute and convalescent COVID-19 samples was the United States, Italy and Spain.

Authors' analysis steps: Reference gene primers were amplified, and this amplification served to estimate nucleated cell counts. TCRdb's table, derived via immunoSEQ multiplex PCR, lists solely in-frame clones and lacks some. The DNA was the basis for D and trimming; V, J and clone size are from that table. The table records 200,000 to 250,000 clones, more than 80% of them present only once. Losses at the gene ends were 5 bases for V and 2 bases for J; bases not matched to a gene: 3. Germline lookup yields CDR1 SGHVS and CDR2 FQNEAQ. This CDR3 has 14 residues. This sequence was found in a man aged 55 to 69 who had recovered from COVID-19. Sample: PBMCs or T cells enriched from blood (not recorded which). J is TRBJ1-5 and V is TRBV7-8; the match to TRBD1 covers 7 bases. The CDR3 loop reads CASSPGQGNQPQHF. DNA for the CDR3: TGTGCCAGCAGCCCCGGACAGGGCAATCAGCCCCAGCATTTT.